This T cell receptor beta chain was sequenced during a study of CD8 T cells in ankylosing spondylitis (dated by TCRdb to the late 2010s). As for the study more broadly: The study set out to find disease-linked TCR variants by profiling T cell receptor beta repertoires in ankylosing spondylitis patients and healthy donors. Peripheral blood was sampled, and synovial fluid was additionally collected from ankylosing spondylitis patients. The whole study cohort included 85 to 120 healthy donors and about two dozen ankylosing spondylitis patients.

Beyond this particular receptor, the publication reports: The disease-linked clones had a CD8+ phenotype and were found at relatively low frequencies in peripheral blood. According to the report, matched synovial fluid samples from ankylosing spondylitis patients were significantly enriched for the disease-linked clones. Some motif variants had previously been reported in the synovial fluid and blood of reactive arthritis patients, which suggests shared mechanisms of disease initiation. Blood from ankylosing spondylitis patients appeared to be characterized by a TCR beta motif composed of under ten highly homologous amino acid variants.

This clonotype came up many times. The antigen it recognizes is unknown. No per-base quality is available; no much larger clone lies one base away. Sequencing took place on an Illumina HiSeq 2500. TCR beta libraries were prepared by quantitative 5'-RACE with molecular barcodes. The study's processing was this. A new computational method, built on a probabilistic model of VDJ rearrangement, was used to identify disease-linked TCR variants. TCRdb redid the processing of the public reads, applying fastp at Q25 and MiXCR, and retained in-frame beta chains. Identical CDR3 protein sequences are pooled into one entry, listed with their most common genes and DNA. Clone size and V and J calls follow TCRdb, not the original study. For this sample there are 130,000 or so distinct CDR3 sequences; around 7% appear just once. The ten most abundant clones make up 12% of the sample. The sample taken for sequencing was blood, either unsorted or a sorted T cell fraction (not recorded which). This TCR derives from a male donor with ankylosing spondylitis or in good health (not recorded which).

This receptor has the CDR3 CASSPRDPNTGELFF. The DNA sequence is as follows: TGTGCCAGCAGCCCGCGGGACCCTAACACCGGGGAGCTGTTTTTT. The rearrangement joined TRBV9 to TRBJ2-2; possibly the D gene is TRBD2, per 6 matching bases. CDR1 and CDR2, looked up from the germline V gene, are SGDLS and YYNGEE. Trimming costs V 4 bases and J 2 bases, and their ends lie 12 bases apart. Its CDR3 holds 15 amino acids, cysteine through phenylalanine. Just the 45-base CDR3 DNA is kept, in frame starting at base 1.